These 4 T cell receptor beta chains share one sample of origin, sequenced in a study of blood T cell repertoires in COVID-19 (dated by TCRdb to about 2020). Library preparation employed the immunoSEQ multiplex PCR assay. TCRdb's version of the immuneACCESS table is confined to in-frame rearrangements and falls short of the full clone set. An unresolved V gene accounts for under half of the shortfall where checked; the remainder is of unknown origin. Here the sample has roughly 150,000 clones; approximately 87% occur a single time. The top ten hold 3.5% to 5% of the sample. Sequencing was performed on PBMCs or T cells enriched from blood (not recorded which). The source of these receptors is a man aged 50 or older in a cohort exposed to, infected with or recovered from COVID-19 (not recorded which).

This clone appeared a few times. V is TRBV19 and J is TRBJ2-1; D is possibly TRBD2 (6 bases). CDR1 and CDR2 (germline): LNHDA, SQIVND (reference sequence). This CDR3 is 15 amino acids long. V lost 1 base and J 2 bases, leaving 9 bases between the germline ends. CDR3 residues: CASSIGLAPYNEQFF. As DNA, the CDR3 is TGTGCCAGTAGTATAGGGCTAGCGCCCTACAATGAGCAGTTCTTC.

The chain uses TRBV11-1 and TRBJ1-1; D perhaps matches TRBD1 (5 bases). CDR3 length equals 14 residues. Germline V gene lookup returns CDR1 SGHAT and CDR2 FQDESV (reference sequence). The V end was cut by 5 bases, the J end by 2 bases, with 12 bases between. The chain's CDR3 is CASSRDWGNTEAFF. In DNA, the CDR3 is TGTGCCAGCAGCCGGGACTGGGGCAACACTGAAGCTTTCTTT.

This chain uses TRBV6-5 with TRBJ2-7; 14 bases agree with TRBD2. The V gene end was trimmed by 6 bases and the J gene end by 10 bases; junction bases not matched to a gene: 8. There are 14 residues in the CDR3. Germline assignment: CDR1 MNHEY and CDR2 SVGAGI. The CDR3 DNA sequence: TGTGCCAGCAGACCCGGGACTAGCGGGAGAGTACAGTACTTC. This sequence encodes CASRPGTSGRVQYF.

This chain connects TRBV2 to TRBJ2-7, with a tentative D call TRBD1 (5 bases). V lost 3 bases to trimming and J lost 2 bases, with 14 bases between them. From germline, CDR1 is SNHLY and CDR2 FYNNEI. This CDR3 is built from 15 residues. CDR3 coding DNA: TGTGCCAGCAGTGATCATGGGGCCGGACCCTACGAGCAGTACTTC. Amino acids: CASSDHGAGPYEQYF.